The 12 T cell receptor beta chains given below trace back to one sample, sequenced in a study of shared clonotypes between healthy human individuals. Naive CD8 cells were CD45RO-negative, positively selected for CCR7, excluding terminally differentiated effector memory CD45RA+ cells. Clones were read by immunoSEQ multiplex PCR, and TCRdb kept only the in-frame ones, dropping some. The profile shows around 1,900,000 clones, around 93% of them singletons. The sample taken for sequencing was naive CD8+ T cells from PBMCs. The receptors derive from a young man in good health. Some clones in this sample may be carry-over from other donors' samples.

This sequence joins TRBV7-8 and TRBJ1-2; TRBD1 might be the D (6 bases). There are 15 residues in the CDR3. CDR1 is SGHVS, CDR2 FQNEAQ, per germline. Trimming removed 5 bases at V and 2 bases at J, with 15 bases between. CDR3 nucleotides: TGTGCCAGCAGCCAGAGAAGACAGGAGAACTATGGCTACACCTTC. It encodes CASSQRRQENYGYTF.

The chain joins TRBV5-6 to TRBJ2-3; a possible D gene is TRBD2 (5 bases). V lost 3 bases and J 0 bases, leaving 11 bases between the germline ends. The CDR3 contains 15 residues. Germline values: CDR1 SGHDT, CDR2 YYEEEE. The CDR3 DNA sequence: TGTGCCAGCAGCTCTAGGAGCGGCAGCACAGATACGCAGTATTTT. Its translation is CASSSRSGSTDTQYF. Together with reference TRBV5-6 and TRBJ2-3, the CDR3 gives the full variable domain: DAGVTQSPTHLIKTRGQQVTLRCSPKSGHDTVSWYQQALGQGPQFIFQYYEEEERQRGNFPDRFSGHQFPNYSSELNVNALLLGDSALYLCASSSRSGSTDTQYFGPGTRLTVL.

The CDR3: CAISPGIQGHYGYTF. CDR3 DNA sequence: TGTGCCATCAGTCCGGGGATTCAGGGTCACTATGGCTACACCTTC. The chain has TRBV10-3 and TRBJ1-2, with D perhaps matching TRBD1 (5 bases). In germline, CDR1 is ENHRY, CDR2 SYGVKD. V gave up 5 bases and J gave up 3 bases, with 16 bases separating them. The CDR3 extends over 15 amino acids.

Only one count was recorded for this clone. The V and J genes are TRBV5-6 and TRBJ2-5; the D is unclear. The CDR3 is made up of 15 amino acids. V shed 3 bases and J shed 5 bases, with 17 bases lying between them. Germline-derived CDR1 and CDR2 are SGHDT and YYEEEE. For the CDR3, the DNA is TGTGCCAGCAGCTATATTGACCGGCCGCGGGAGACCCAGTACTTC. As protein: CASSYIDRPRETQYF.

The chain links TRBV15 to TRBJ2-1, with D possibly TRBD2 on 5 matching bases. The CDR3 consists of 14 residues. Deletions cut 1 base from V and 10 bases from J, with 14 bases between. The germline CDR1 and CDR2 sequences are LNHNV and YYDKDF (reference sequence). The DNA for the CDR3 is TGTGCCACCAGCAGAGGGGCGAGGGCTCCAGAGCAGTTCTTC. Translating it yields CATSRGARAPEQFF.

The chain couples TRBV7-6 to TRBJ2-1; TRBD2 aligns across 13 bases. CDR3 size: 15 residues. The V gene's germline CDR1 is SGHVS and CDR2 FNYEAQ. Losses at the gene ends were 1 base for V and 10 bases for J; bases not matched to a gene: 4. CDR3 sequence (DNA): TGTGCCAGCAGCTTAGGGACTAGCGGGAGCTGGGAGCAGTTCTTC. This translates into CASSLGTSGSWEQFF.

The V gene is TRBV6-5, the J gene TRBJ2-4, with 7 bases matching TRBD1. The CDR3 is 15 residues long. J gave up 4 bases and V 5 bases, and 8 bases lay outside the gene matches. Germline CDR1 and CDR2: MNHEY and SVGAGI. The CDR3 loop reads CASSTTGAVKNIQYF. The CDR3 nucleotides are TGTGCCAGCAGTACAACAGGGGCGGTAAAAAACATTCAGTACTTC.

V and J are TRBV18 and TRBJ2-5, with a possible D match to TRBD2 (5 bases). The length of the CDR3 is 16 residues. CDR1 KGHSH and CDR2 LQKENI come from the germline V gene. V gave up 3 bases and J gave up 5 bases, with 19 bases separating them. The CDR3 DNA reads TGTGCCAGCTCACCTAGCGTTCTTTCGGCGCGGGAGACCCAGTACTTC. As protein: CASSPSVLSARETQYF. Full variable domain (rest looked up from reference TRBV18 and TRBJ2-5): NAGVMQNPRHLVRRRGQEARLRCSPMKGHSHVYWYRQLPEEGLKFMVYLQKENIIDESGMPKERFSAEFPKEGPSILRIQQVVRGDSAAYFCASSPSVLSARETQYFGPGTRLLVL.

This clone was observed once. The chain uses TRBV14 and TRBJ2-2; 7 positions agree with TRBD2. This CDR3 region has 16 residues. The trim removed 4 bases at V and 0 bases at J, leaving 5 bases unmatched. Looked up from germline, CDR1 is SGHDN and CDR2 is FVKESK. CDR3 sequence (DNA): TGTGCCAGCAGCCTAAGGACTAGGACGAACACCGGGGAGCTGTTTTTT. It encodes CASSLRTRTNTGELFF.

V gene TRBV19 combines with J gene TRBJ2-1, with D possibly TRBD1 on 6 matching bases. This CDR3 is built from 14 residues. Germline V gene sequence: CDR1 LNHDA, CDR2 SQIVND (reference sequence). Trimming took off 6 bases at V and 7 bases at J, with 16 bases between the two ends. The CDR3 protein is CASSLTGLGNEQFF. In DNA, the CDR3 is TGTGCCAGTAGCCTCACAGGGTTGGGGAATGAGCAGTTCTTC.

V gene TRBV29-1 combines with J gene TRBJ1-1; D not certain. V was shortened by 4 bases and J by 4 bases, with 13 bases between the two germline ends. The CDR3 runs 13 residues. Germline assignment: CDR1 SQVTM and CDR2 ANQGSEA. The CDR3 DNA reads TGCAGCGTTGCGTATAGGCAGAGCACTGAAGCTTTCTTT. This codes for CSVAYRQSTEAFF.

The chain links TRBV29-1 to TRBJ2-3; D uncertain. V lost 5 bases and J lost 1, with 7 bases in between. The germline V gene has CDR1 SQVTM and CDR2 ANQGSEA. CDR3 length: 12 amino acids. The CDR3 nucleotides are TGCAGCGTTCAAACACGCACAGATACGCAGTATTTT. This codes for CSVQTRTDTQYF.